This T cell receptor (beta chain) appears in the sequencing data of a study of graft-versus-host responses after intestinal transplantation. As for the study in general: Among the recipients, all got anti-thymocyte globulin induction and then tacrolimus and steroids for about three years.

The authors combined 200,000 CFSE-labeled responder cells with 200,000 irradiated, violet-dye-labeled stimulator cells in plates. Germline CDR1 SGHRS, CDR2 YFSETQ. The germline V and J ends were trimmed by 1 base and 0 bases, with 19 bases remaining between them. The CDR3 totals 18 residues. Assay: immunoSEQ multiplex PCR; the TCRdb copy retains only in-frame clones and omits some. The sample records 11,000 to 15,000 clones, 30% to 40% being singletons. This chain joins TRBV5-1 and TRBJ1-1, with a weak D call TRBD1 (6 bases). The TCR originated in a human patient who received an intestinal transplant. The sample consisted of alloreactive CD8+ T cells from a mixed lymphocyte reaction culture, taken before intestinal transplant. Indicated subset: CFSE-low proliferating T cells sorted from roughly 6-day pre-transplant mixed lymphocyte reaction (GvH or HvG direction). The CDR3 reads CASSLTTGHYGMNTEAFF. CDR3 sequence (DNA): TGCGCCAGCAGCTTGACCACAGGGCACTATGGGATGAACACTGAAGCTTTCTTT.